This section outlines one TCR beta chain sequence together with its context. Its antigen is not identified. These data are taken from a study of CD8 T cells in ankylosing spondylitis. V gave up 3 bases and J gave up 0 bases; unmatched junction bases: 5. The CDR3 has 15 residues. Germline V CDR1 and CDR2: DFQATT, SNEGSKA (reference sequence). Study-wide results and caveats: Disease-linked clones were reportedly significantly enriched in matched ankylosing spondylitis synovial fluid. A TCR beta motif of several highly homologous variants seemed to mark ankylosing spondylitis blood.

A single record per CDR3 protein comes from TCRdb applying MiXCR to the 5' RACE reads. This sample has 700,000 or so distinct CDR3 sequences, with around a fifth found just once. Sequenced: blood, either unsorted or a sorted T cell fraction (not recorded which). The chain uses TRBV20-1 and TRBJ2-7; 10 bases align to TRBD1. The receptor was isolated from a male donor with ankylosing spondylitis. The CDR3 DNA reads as TGCAGTGCTAGCGGGACAGGGGAAAGCTCCTACGAGCAGTACTTC. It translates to CSASGTGESSYEQYF.